This T cell receptor (beta chain) was captured by sequencing in a study of T cell repertoires in cytomegalovirus infection. Across the study: Both a matching HLA type and CMV infection were indicated by public TCR beta signatures. General observations from the study: HLA-C-restricted, CMV-specific TCR beta clonotypes were dominant ex vivo. Of the TCR beta families, the public ones yielded a cumulative frequency that identified carriers of CMV plus the relevant HLA.

TCRdb called the reads again in MiXCR, with one record for every CDR3 protein. Of about 770,000 distinct CDR3 sequences listed, just under 30% are singletons. Germline V CDR1 and CDR2: KGHSH, LQKENI. The CDR3 contains 15 residues. Trimming cost V 8 bases and J 1 base; bases outside gene matches: 9. A few counts support this clonotype. The antigen remains undetermined. The TCR comes from a human donor in good health (CMV status not recorded). Some clones in this sample may be carry-over from other donors' samples. This rearrangement joins TRBV18 to TRBJ2-3, with 7 bases aligning to TRBD1. The material was cultured CD8+ T cells from PBMCs, obtained from culture after CMV antigen stimulation. The DNA for the CDR3 is TGTGCCAGCCTTGAGGGGGCGAAGCGCACAGATACGCAGTATTTT. This encodes CASLEGAKRTDTQYF.